This TCR beta chain was observed in a study of T cell changes during pregnancy in multiple sclerosis. Libraries were prepared by immunoSEQ multiplex PCR; TCRdb keeps only in-frame clonotypes and omits some of them. In the table there are around 130,000 clones, roughly 97% of which are singletons. There are 13 residues in the CDR3. The germline V gene encodes CDR1 MNHNS and CDR2 SASEGT. V was trimmed by 4 bases and J by 2 bases, leaving 9 bases between them. The material sequenced was peripheral blood, taken after pregnancy. V is TRBV6-1 and J is TRBJ2-7; tentatively, D is TRBD1 (5 bases). The source is a female donor with multiple sclerosis, enrolled in a pregnancy study. The CDR3: CASSVGVPYEQYF. In nucleotides, the CDR3 is TGTGCCAGCAGTGTAGGGGTGCCCTACGAGCAGTACTTC.